This T cell receptor beta chain was captured in a study of long-term antiretroviral therapy in people with HIV. About the study: Sampling started about a decade before the 2015 immediate-ART recommendation.

Study-wide findings and caveats: Diversity remained lower than transplant donor controls, even though it increased after ART.

No fewer than two post-ART and no fewer than one pre-ART PBMC samples existed for each donor. Points on this clone: What it binds is not known.

Sequencing used immunoSEQ v3.0 at survey level. TCRdb keeps only in-frame clones here, not all; method: immunoSEQ multiplex PCR. The sample includes 9,000 to 13,000 clones, around 89% of them seen just once. Sequences were derived from unsorted PBMCs, sampled 0.2 years before starting antiretroviral therapy. The sequence was obtained from a middle-aged woman with HIV.

CDR3 residues: CASSQDWASGGTDTQYF. The CDR3, as DNA: TGCGCCAGCAGCCAAGATTGGGCTAGCGGGGGGACAGATACGCAGTATTTT. V usage is TRBV4-1 and J usage is TRBJ2-3, with 11 bases matching TRBD2. Unmatched junction bases numbered 5, after V lost 0 bases and J lost 3 bases. The length of the CDR3 is 17 residues. Germline CDR1 MGHRA, CDR2 YSYEKL.